Below are 20 T cell receptor beta chains sequenced from a single sample in a study of Ad26.COV2.S vaccination and SARS-CoV-2 variants. Treatment defined: 15 to 20 received Ad26.COV2.S at low or high dose, single or two shots; several received placebo; per-sample allocation not given. Samples came from day 63 after the first vaccine or placebo injection. The data were produced by immunoSEQ multiplex PCR, yet TCRdb's version contains in-frame clones alone and is incomplete. This repertoire shows hundreds of thousands of clones, more than 80% found once; its top ten account for over 1.3%. The sequencing here drew on peripheral blood, taken in a trial of Ad26.COV2.S vaccine versus placebo. The receptors were sampled from a person aged 18-65 years who received the Ad26.COV2.S COVID-19 vaccine or a placebo.

This sequence joins TRBV9 and TRBJ1-1; D perhaps matches TRBD1 (6 bases). Per germline, CDR1 SGDLS and CDR2 YYNGEE. Trimming removed 0 bases from V and 8 bases from J, with 17 bases in between. The CDR3 is 15 residues long. CDR3 protein: CASSVGTDPRGEAFF. The CDR3 coding sequence is TGTGCCAGCAGCGTAGGGACAGACCCCAGGGGAGAAGCTTTCTTT.

V usage is TRBV2 and J usage is TRBJ1-2; 7 bases line up with TRBD1. CDR1 is SNHLY and CDR2 is FYNNEI in the germline V gene. V was pared by 6 bases and J by 3 bases, with 7 bases of the junction left unmatched. This CDR3 is built from 14 residues. The CDR3 region has the DNA TGTGCCAGCAGAGCACAGGGGTTACACTATGGCTACACCTTC. Translated: CASRAQGLHYGYTF.

J is TRBJ2-1 and V is TRBV29-1, with TRBD2 matching over 13 bases. Germline CDR1 is SQVTM and CDR2 is ANQGSEA. Trimming took 5 bases from V and 9 from J; bases not matched to a gene: 7. The CDR3 runs to 14 residues. CDR3 coding DNA: TGCAGCGTTCTCACTAGCGGGGGGGCCGGTGAGCAGTTCTTC. It is translated as CSVLTSGGAGEQFF.

The V gene is TRBV5-4, the J gene TRBJ2-2; D is possibly TRBD1 or TRBD2 (5 bases each). V gave up 0 bases and J gave up 7 bases, with 10 bases separating them. CDR1 and CDR2 (germline): SGHNT, YYREEE (reference sequence). CDR3 length: 14 residues. CDR3 sequence reads: CASSLEGRYGELFF. For the CDR3, the DNA is TGTGCCAGCAGCTTGGAGGGACGGTACGGGGAGCTGTTTTTT.

As DNA, the CDR3 is TGCGCCAGCAGCGCTGGGACAGGGCAAACCTACAATGAGCAGTTCTTC. Protein: CASSAGTGQTYNEQFF. This sequence joins TRBV5-1 and TRBJ2-1; 9 bases match TRBD1. The CDR3 totals 16 residues. V gave up 4 bases and J gave up 2 bases; unmatched junction bases: 7. The germline gives CDR1 SGHRS, CDR2 YFSETQ. Full variable domain (remainder filled in from reference TRBV5-1 and TRBJ2-1): KAGVTQTPRYLIKTRGQQVTLSCSPISGHRSVSWYQQTPGQGLQFLFEYFSETQRNKGNFPGRFSGRQFSNSRSEMNVSTLELGDSALYLCASSAGTGQTYNEQFFGPGTRLTVL.

This clone was picked up one time. The V and J genes are TRBV5-1 and TRBJ2-7; 14 bases are shared with TRBD2. The CDR3 runs to 16 residues. CDR1 SGHRS and CDR2 YFSETQ come from the germline V gene. After removal of 4 bases from V and 4 bases from J, the junction contained 7 bases not matched to a gene. CDR3 DNA sequence: TGCGCCAGCAGCGTAGGGACTAGCGGGAGAGGGTACGAGCAGTACTTC. Translating gives CASSVGTSGRGYEQYF.

The rearrangement joins TRBV19 to TRBJ2-7; TRBD2 matches at 10 bases. This CDR3 has 18 residues. Germline V gene data show CDR1 as LNHDA and CDR2 as SQIVND (reference sequence). V was pared by 4 bases and J by 2 bases, with 14 bases of the junction left unmatched. The CDR3 reads CASSRPSSGRAPAYEQYF. The CDR3 DNA follows: TGTGCCAGTAGTAGGCCTTCCAGCGGGAGGGCTCCAGCCTACGAGCAGTACTTC.

This clone was detected a few times. The chain is built from TRBV19 and TRBJ2-2; D is ambiguous. The germline V gene encodes CDR1 LNHDA and CDR2 SQIVND (reference sequence). V shed 11 bases and J shed 5 bases, with 6 bases lying between them. The length of the CDR3 is 10 residues. CDR3 nucleotide sequence: TGTGCCGTGGGGACCGGGGAGCTGTTTTTT. It specifies CAVGTGELFF.

This clone was recorded at least ten times. The sample contains more than one DNA sequence encoding this CDR3. The chain is built from TRBV18 and TRBJ2-7; D might be TRBD1 (5 bases). This CDR3 is 13 amino acids long. V was cut by 3 bases and J by 0 bases, with 6 bases left in between. Germline-derived CDR1 and CDR2 are KGHSH and LQKENI. CDR3 DNA sequence: TGTGCCAGCTCACCTGACAGCTCCTACGAGCAGTACTTC. Translation: CASSPDSSYEQYF.

This clone was picked up one time. This chain uses TRBV10-1 with TRBJ1-1; TRBD1 matches 7 bases. V was clipped by 8 bases and J by 1 base; unmatched bases: 4. The CDR3 is 13 residues long. Germline lookup yields CDR1 WNHNN and CDR2 SYGVQD (reference sequence). The CDR3 region is CASGGQTNTEAFF. In DNA form, the CDR3 reads TGCGCCAGCGGGGGACAGACGAACACTGAAGCTTTCTTT.

This clone was counted between two and nine times. This rearrangement joins TRBV5-4 to TRBJ1-2; no clear D. Germline V gene lookup returns CDR1 SGHNT and CDR2 YYREEE (reference sequence). The CDR3 contains 13 residues. Trimming pared 3 bases from V and 4 bases from J, leaving 10 bases between. DNA of the CDR3: TGTGCCAGCAGCTGGACTGAGAGCTATGGCTACACCTTC. Protein: CASSWTESYGYTF.

This rearrangement joins TRBV5-1 to TRBJ1-2; weak D call: TRBD1 (5 bases). The V gene lost 0 bases and the J gene lost 4 bases, with 13 bases spanning the gap. The CDR3 runs to 15 residues. Germline V gene sequence: CDR1 SGHRS, CDR2 YFSETQ. The CDR3 protein is CASSLADSAVYGYTF. CDR3 sequence (DNA): TGCGCCAGCAGCTTGGCCGACAGCGCTGTCTATGGCTACACCTTC.

The rearrangement uses TRBV13 and TRBJ1-1; no clear D. Trimming shortened V by 5 bases and J by 5 bases, and 6 bases separated the two germline ends. This CDR3 has 11 residues. Per germline, CDR1 PRHDT and CDR2 FYEKMQ (reference sequence). Here the CDR3 reads CASSPGTEAFF. The CDR3 region has the DNA TGTGCCAGCAGCCCCGGAACTGAAGCTTTCTTT.

The chain joins TRBV3-1 (or the pseudogene TRBV3-2) to TRBJ2-2, with D tentatively TRBD2 (6 bases). The CDR3 covers 15 residues. Germline values: CDR1 LGHDT, CDR2 YNNKEL (reference sequence). Trimming took off 3 bases at V and 4 bases at J, with 12 bases between the two ends. This CDR3 reads CASSQRLGGTGELFF. CDR3 DNA: TGTGCCAGCAGCCAGAGACTGGGAGGCACCGGGGAGCTGTTTTTT.

The chain recombines TRBV30 with TRBJ2-3, with D unclear. The ends were cut back, 1 base at V and 6 bases at J, with 14 bases in the middle. Germline assignment: CDR1 GTSNPN and CDR2 SVGIG (reference sequence). The CDR3 is made up of 14 amino acids. The CDR3 DNA follows: TGTGCCTGGAGTGGGACCTCCCTCCGGGATACGCAGTATTTT. Its translation: CAWSGTSLRDTQYF.

The gene calls are TRBV6-5 and TRBJ2-5; no reliable D call. Germline-derived CDR1 and CDR2 are MNHEY and SVGAGI. The CDR3 spans 14 residues. Trimming shortened V by 7 bases and J by 4 bases, and 16 bases separated the two germline ends. CDR3 sequence reads: CASTSPARGETQYF. Written as DNA, the CDR3 is TGTGCCAGCACCTCCCCGGCACGAGGAGAGACCCAGTACTTC.

The chain uses TRBV5-5 and TRBJ2-5; no clear D. The CDR3 extends over 15 amino acids. Germline V CDR1 and CDR2: SGHKS, YYEKEE (reference sequence). Deletions cut 0 bases from V and 2 bases from J, with 11 bases between. The CDR3: CASSLAGHIQETQYF. The CDR3 bases are TGTGCCAGCAGCTTGGCGGGCCACATACAAGAGACCCAGTACTTC.

The chain carries TRBV2 and TRBJ1-5; D is ambiguous. The ends were cut back, 6 bases at V and 4 bases at J, with 10 bases in the middle. The CDR3 totals 13 residues. Germline V CDR1 and CDR2: SNHLY, FYNNEI. As DNA, the CDR3 is TGTGCCAGCAGGTTCGAGATGAATCAGCCCCAGCATTTT. Translation gives CASRFEMNQPQHF.

CDR3 bases: TGTGCCAGCAGCCAAGACGAGGGGTTAAATACGCAGTATTTT. Encoded protein: CASSQDEGLNTQYF. The genes are TRBV4-2 and TRBJ2-3; either TRBD1 or TRBD2 may fit D (5 bases each). CDR1 LGHNA and CDR2 YNFKEQ come from the germline V gene. The CDR3 runs 14 residues. The V and J ends lost 0 bases and 7 bases respectively, with 11 bases between them.

In DNA form, the CDR3 reads TGCGCCAGCAGTGAAAGGGTGGGACTGGATACGCAGTATTTT. Translation: CASSERVGLDTQYF. The V gene is TRBV10-1, the J gene TRBJ2-3, with D possibly being TRBD2 (6 bases). The ends were cut back, 3 bases at V and 6 bases at J, with 13 bases in the middle. This CDR3 region has 14 residues. The germline CDR1 and CDR2 sequences are WNHNN and SYGVQD (reference sequence).